One and the same sample provided the 29 T cell receptor beta chains below, sequenced in a study of cytomegalovirus exposure and HLA in healthy donors (dated by TCRdb to about 2017). Library construction relied on the immunoSEQ multiplex PCR assay. The multiplex PCR relied on a mix of 60 forward primers for TCR Vbeta segments and 13 reverse primers for TCR Jbeta segments. The table was pulled from immuneACCESS by TCRdb, which kept in-frame rearrangements only. Such tables lose some clones; where checked, under half of the loss comes from unresolved V genes, and the rest has no known cause. The sample has roughly 160,000 clones on record, approximately 76% of them singletons. The top ten hold about 1.3% of the sample. Source material: PBMCs. The receptors originated from a man between 60 and 75 years old in good health and CMV-seronegative.

The rearrangement uses TRBV9 and TRBJ2-3; 10 nucleotides agree with TRBD2. The CDR3 runs to 16 residues. Per germline, CDR1 SGDLS and CDR2 YYNGEE. V lost 0 bases to trimming and J lost 3 bases; unmatched junction nucleotides: 4. For the CDR3, the DNA is TGTGCCAGCAGCGTAGGCTCGGGACTAGCGACAGATACGCAGTATTTT. This sequence encodes CASSVGSGLATDTQYF.

This clone was found a few times. This rearrangement joins TRBV12-5 to TRBJ2-2; TRBD1 matches at 8 bases. This CDR3 has 15 amino acids. Germline CDR1 and CDR2: LGHNT and FRNRAP. With V trimmed by 3 bases and J by 7 bases, 7 bases remained unmatched. CDR3 in amino acids: CASGFGQGANGELFF. DNA for the CDR3: TGTGCTAGTGGTTTTGGCCAGGGGGCTAACGGGGAGCTGTTTTTT.

The V call is TRBV5-1, the J call TRBJ2-2, with D maybe TRBD1 (5 bases). Germline V gives CDR1 SGHRS, CDR2 YFSETQ. Trimming shortened V by 4 bases and J by 8 bases, and 21 bases separated the two germline ends. CDR3 size: 16 residues. CDR3 loop: CASSDDRSHFIGELFF. CDR3 DNA sequence: TGCGCCAGCAGCGACGACAGAAGCCATTTTATAGGGGAGCTGTTTTTT.

This rearrangement joins TRBV4-1 to TRBJ2-2, with 10 bases aligning to TRBD2. Trimming removed 0 bases from V and 5 bases from J; junction bases left unmatched: 9. CDR1 is MGHRA and CDR2 is YSYEKL in the germline V gene. This CDR3 comprises 18 residues. The CDR3 DNA follows: TGCGCCAGCAGCCAAGATCCTCTAGCGGGGGTCAGGACCGGGGAGCTGTTTTTT. Its protein is CASSQDPLAGVRTGELFF.

The chain recombines TRBV19 with TRBJ2-3; D is possibly TRBD2 (6 bases). CDR1 is LNHDA, CDR2 SQIVND, per germline (reference sequence). This CDR3 is 17 amino acids long. Trimming removed 0 bases at V and 0 bases at J, with 13 bases between. The CDR3 spells CASSIDYGSSSTDTQYF. The CDR3 DNA reads as TGTGCCAGTAGTATAGACTACGGGAGTTCCAGCACAGATACGCAGTATTTT.

The rearrangement joins TRBV10-3 to TRBJ1-2, with 7 positions matching TRBD1. The CDR3 has 16 amino acids. Trimming took 10 bases from V and 0 from J; bases not matched to a gene: 14. CDR1 is ENHRY, CDR2 SYGVKD, per germline. The CDR3 DNA reads TGTGCCACCAGACCGGGACAGACTACTACTAACTATGGCTACACCTTC. It encodes CATRPGQTTTNYGYTF.

This clone was counted between two and nine times. The J gene is TRBJ2-1, the V gene TRBV6-1; no clear D gene. Germline V lookup: CDR1 MNHNS, CDR2 SASEGT. V dropped 8 bases and J dropped 3 bases, with 8 bases sitting between them. The CDR3 has 12 amino acids. The CDR3 protein is CASLSLYNEQFF. The CDR3 DNA reads as TGTGCCAGCCTTTCTCTCTACAATGAGCAGTTCTTC.

The rearrangement uses TRBV19 and TRBJ1-5, with 8 bases that match TRBD1. V shed 4 bases and J 0 bases; nucleotides not matched to a gene: 8. The CDR3 consists of 17 residues. The V gene's germline CDR1 is LNHDA and CDR2 SQIVND (reference sequence). The chain's CDR3 is CASSKDDRGHSNQPQHF. CDR3 nucleotides: TGTGCCAGTAGTAAAGATGACAGGGGCCATAGCAATCAGCCCCAGCATTTT.

This rearrangement joins TRBV7-2 to TRBJ2-2; D possibly corresponds to TRBD1 (5 bases). This CDR3 region has 14 residues. CDR1 is SGHTA and CDR2 is FQGNSA in the germline V gene. Trimming took off 1 base at V and 7 bases at J, with 10 bases between the two ends. The CDR3 DNA reads as TGTGCCAGCAGCTTAGGCAGGGTGGGCGGGGAGCTGTTTTTT. Encoded protein: CASSLGRVGGELFF.

The chain carries TRBV9 and TRBJ2-3; no clear D gene. This CDR3 spans 14 amino acids. CDR1 is SGDLS, CDR2 YYNGEE, per germline. With 6 bases removed from V and 4 bases from J, the gap between germline ends came to 15 bases. CDR3 protein: CASTLGGLADTQYF. CDR3 nucleotide sequence: TGTGCCAGCACCCTAGGCGGATTGGCAGATACGCAGTATTTT. The variable domain in full, completed from reference TRBV9 and TRBJ2-3, reads DSGVTQTPKHLITATGQRVTLRCSPRSGDLSVYWYQQSLDQGLQFLIQYYNGEERAKGNILERFSAQQFPDLHSELNLSSLELGDSALYFCASTLGGLADTQYFGPGTRLTVL.

This rearrangement joins TRBV7-2 to TRBJ2-4; no firm D call. Germline CDR1 and CDR2: SGHTA and FQGNSA. The CDR3 extends over 12 amino acids. V was pared by 4 bases and J by 8 bases, with 9 bases between. CDR3 amino acids: CASSSESDIQYF. In DNA form, the CDR3 reads TGTGCCAGCAGCTCCGAGTCGGACATTCAGTACTTC. Looking up the rest from reference TRBV7-2 and TRBJ2-4 gives the full variable domain: GAGVSQSPSNKVTEKGKDVELRCDPISGHTALYWYRQSLGQGLEFLIYFQGNSAPDKSGLPSDRFSAERTGGSVSTLTIQRTQQEDSAVYLCASSSESDIQYFGAGTRLSVL.

In nucleotides, the CDR3 is TGTGCCAGCTCACCCACCGGGACTAGCGAAGAAGAGACCCAGTACTTC. This translates into CASSPTGTSEEETQYF. The V gene is TRBV28, the J gene TRBJ2-5, with 10 bases aligning to TRBD2. Unmatched junction bases numbered 12, after V lost 8 bases and J lost 3 bases. The CDR3 has 16 residues. Germline CDR1 is MDHEN and CDR2 is SYDVKM. Supplemented by reference TRBV28 and TRBJ2-5, the full variable domain reads DVKVTQSSRYLVKRTGEKVFLECVQDMDHENMFWYRQDPGLGLRLIYFSYDVKMKEKGDIPEGYSVSREKKERFSLILESASTNQTSMYLCASSPTGTSEEETQYFGPGTRLLVL.

The chain has TRBV7-8 and TRBJ2-3, with 14 bases matching TRBD2. The germline V gene has CDR1 SGHVS and CDR2 FQNEAQ. The length of the CDR3 is 18 residues. After removal of 4 bases from V and 0 bases from J, the junction contained 6 bases not matched to a gene. CDR3 sequence (DNA): TGTGCCAGCAGCTCAAGACTAGCGGGAGGGTCTAGCACAGATACGCAGTATTTT. Translated, it gives CASSSRLAGGSSTDTQYF.

The rearrangement joins TRBV6-1 to TRBJ1-4; maybe TRBD1 (6 bases). CDR1 is MNHNS and CDR2 is SASEGT in the germline V gene. The V end lost 6 bases, the J end lost 7 bases, and 18 bases lay between the germline ends. This CDR3 has 15 amino acids. The CDR3 coding sequence is TGTGCCAGCAGGCAGAGGGAGAAGACAGGTGAAAAACTGTTTTTT. Protein product: CASRQREKTGEKLFF.

This chain uses TRBV30 with TRBJ1-1; 7 bases are a match to TRBD1. CDR3 length equals 13 residues. V dropped 5 bases and J dropped 1; count of bases not matched to a gene: 4. Looked up from germline, CDR1 is GTSNPN and CDR2 is SVGIG (reference sequence). CDR3 in amino acids: CAWQGQSNTEAFF. The DNA for the CDR3 is TGTGCCTGGCAGGGACAGTCGAACACTGAAGCTTTCTTT.

J is TRBJ2-1 and V is TRBV28; 8 positions match TRBD2. V shed 6 bases, J shed 6 bases, and the junction held 10 bases outside the gene matches. Looked up from germline, CDR1 is MDHEN and CDR2 is SYDVKM. This CDR3 comprises 15 residues. CDR3 DNA: TGTGCCAGCAGGTTCAAGCGGGAGTTTCGCAATGAGCAGTTCTTC. Residues: CASRFKREFRNEQFF.

V and J are TRBV7-8 and TRBJ1-5, with D maybe TRBD1 (6 bases). The germline V gene encodes CDR1 SGHVS and CDR2 FQNEAQ. The CDR3 is 16 amino acids. Trimming removed 4 bases from V and 3 bases from J, with 16 bases in between. The CDR3 reads CASSSKTGYFNQPQHF. In nucleotides, the CDR3 is TGTGCCAGCAGCTCAAAGACAGGATACTTCAATCAGCCCCAGCATTTT.

The chain joins TRBV7-2 to TRBJ2-5; D is perhaps TRBD2 (5 bases). This CDR3 has 12 amino acids. Trimming took 5 bases from V and 5 from J, leaving 9 bases between them. CDR1 is SGHTA, CDR2 FQGNSA, per germline. The CDR3 DNA reads as TGTGCCAGCAGCCCTCGAGGGGAGACCCAGTACTTC. Its protein product is CASSPRGETQYF.

The table lists this clone with a count of one. The chain recombines TRBV9 with TRBJ2-5, with 8 nucleotides matching TRBD2. The junction had 7 bases not matched to a gene; V was cut back by 4 bases and J by 5 bases. The CDR3 is made up of 14 amino acids. Germline lookup yields CDR1 SGDLS and CDR2 YYNGEE. CDR3 in amino acids: CASSPRLAPETQYF. For the CDR3, the DNA is TGTGCCAGCAGCCCAAGACTAGCGCCTGAGACCCAGTACTTC.

The gene calls are TRBV27 and TRBJ2-7, with 10 bases identical to TRBD1. CDR3 length: 16 residues. The V gene end was trimmed by 3 bases and the J gene end by 2 bases; junction bases not matched to a gene: 7. Germline loops: CDR1 MNHEY, CDR2 SMNVEV (reference sequence). Written as DNA, the CDR3 is TGTGCCAGCAGTTTCGGGACAGGGGTTGCCACCTACGAGCAGTACTTC. It is translated as CASSFGTGVATYEQYF.

This chain joins TRBV5-6 and TRBJ2-3, with 7 nucleotides matching TRBD2. Germline trimming cut 0 bases from V and 0 bases from J; bases unmatched to any gene: 1. The CDR3 sequence is 15 residues long. Germline loops: CDR1 SGHDT, CDR2 YYEEEE. Written as DNA, the CDR3 is TGTGCCAGCAGCTTGGGACTAGCTAGCACAGATACGCAGTATTTT. Its translation is CASSLGLASTDTQYF.

V and J are TRBV7-9 and TRBJ1-2; TRBD1 aligns across 8 bases. The V gene's germline CDR1 is SEHNR and CDR2 FQNEAQ (reference sequence). The CDR3 is 13 amino acids. The trim removed 3 bases at V and 8 bases at J, leaving 5 bases unmatched. CDR3 DNA: TGTGCCAGCAGCTTCGCACAGGGGGGCGGCTACACCTTC. Its translation: CASSFAQGGGYTF.

This clone was recorded once. The gene calls are TRBV23-1 and TRBJ2-7; TRBD1 is a possible D gene (5 bases). TRBV23-1 is known as an ORF, though its function is uncertain. This CDR3 spans 15 amino acids. V lost 6 bases and J 3 bases, leaving 18 bases between the germline ends. Written as DNA, the CDR3 is TGCGCCAGCAGCCATGTAGGGGCAGGACACTACGAGCAGTACTTC. The encoded protein is CASSHVGAGHYEQYF.

This chain links TRBV6-4 with TRBJ1-1; TRBD1 is a possible D gene (6 bases). Trimming removed 9 bases at V and 3 bases at J, with 11 bases between. CDR3 length equals 12 residues. The germline gives CDR1 MRHNA, CDR2 SNTAGT. The CDR3 DNA reads TGTGCCAGGGGGGGGGCGGACACTGAAGCTTTCTTT. Translating it yields CARGGADTEAFF.

This rearrangement joins TRBV7-9 to TRBJ1-2; possible D gene TRBD1, 6 bases. CDR3 size: 19 residues. Trimming removed 2 bases at V and 1 base at J, with 23 bases between. Germline V gives CDR1 SEHNR, CDR2 FQNEAQ (reference sequence). The CDR3 here is CASSLFLGNTGRLNYGYTF. The CDR3 coding sequence is TGTGCCAGCAGCTTATTTTTAGGGAATACAGGGCGCCTTAACTATGGCTACACCTTC. Full variable domain (remainder filled in from reference TRBV7-9 and TRBJ1-2): DTGVSQNPRHKITKRGQNVTFRCDPISEHNRLYWYRQTLGQGPEFLTYFQNEAQLEKSRLLSDRFSAERPKGSFSTLEIQRTEQGDSAMYLCASSLFLGNTGRLNYGYTFGSGTRLTVV.

In this sample, this clone turned up a few times. V usage is TRBV5-1 and J usage is TRBJ2-3; 12 bases agree with TRBD2. Unmatched junction bases numbered 5, after V lost 2 bases and J lost 7 bases. Germline CDR1 reads SGHRS; CDR2 reads YFSETQ. This CDR3 is 15 amino acids long. The CDR3 sequence: CASSLRTSGENTQYF. Written as DNA, the CDR3 is TGCGCCAGCAGCTTAAGGACTAGCGGGGAGAATACGCAGTATTTT.

This clone occurred a few times. This chain links TRBV7-7 with TRBJ2-2, with 9 bases lining up with TRBD1. V was pared by 5 bases and J by 6 bases, with 7 bases of the junction left unmatched. Germline loops: CDR1 SSHAT, CDR2 FNYEAQ (reference sequence). The CDR3 loop spans 15 amino acids. CDR3 bases: TGTGCCAGCAGCCCCCGGACAGGGGTGTCCGGGGAGCTGTTTTTT. Translation: CASSPRTGVSGELFF.

This chain connects TRBV5-6 to TRBJ2-7, with D perhaps matching TRBD1 (6 bases). The V end was cut by 3 bases, the J end by 2 bases, with 12 bases between. This CDR3 has 14 residues. The germline V gene encodes CDR1 SGHDT and CDR2 YYEEEE. The CDR3 sequence: CASSYDRSTYEQYF. The DNA of the CDR3 is TGTGCCAGCAGCTACGACAGGAGCACCTACGAGCAGTACTTC. Together with reference TRBV5-6 and TRBJ2-7, the CDR3 gives the full variable domain: DAGVTQSPTHLIKTRGQQVTLRCSPKSGHDTVSWYQQALGQGPQFIFQYYEEEERQRGNFPDRFSGHQFPNYSSELNVNALLLGDSALYLCASSYDRSTYEQYFGPGTRLTVT.

This chain joins TRBV9 and TRBJ2-2; D perhaps matches TRBD2 (6 bases). Germline values: CDR1 SGDLS, CDR2 YYNGEE. Trimming left V 0 bases short and J 4 bases short, with 13 bases between. The length of the CDR3 is 16 residues. The CDR3 here is CASSVGGRRGTGELFF. In nucleotides, the CDR3 is TGTGCCAGCAGCGTAGGAGGCAGGAGGGGCACCGGGGAGCTGTTTTTT.